The T cell receptor beta chain described here comes from a study of regulatory T cells in long-lasting Graves disease. Germline CDR1 and CDR2: SGHTA and FQGTGA. The CDR3 has 15 residues. V was cut by 3 bases and J by 1 base, with 9 bases left in between. This clonotype has at least ten counts. Assembly of TCR beta libraries relied on iRepertoire HTBI primers together with Arm-PCR of CDR3 regions. TCRdb fed the multiplex PCR reads into MiXCR, producing one record per CDR3 protein. The table has about 470,000 distinct CDR3 sequences, about 16% seen once. The time point denotes: newly diagnosed GD, antithyroid drugs for less than 3 months. Preparation of the TCR library used RNA extracted from PBMCs. This sample was shared with a second study, whose subject was T cells in Graves' hyperthyroidism and ophthalmopathy.

The sample here was peripheral blood mononuclear cells (PBMCs), taken at new diagnosis, from a patient treated with antithyroid drugs. The chain employs TRBV7-3 and TRBJ2-2; D is perhaps TRBD1 or TRBD2 (5 bases each). The source of this sequence is a man aged 35-49 years with Graves disease. In DNA, the CDR3 is TGTGCCAGCAGCTTCGGGACCGGGAACACCGGGGAGCTGTTTTTT. Translated: CASSFGTGNTGELFF. The entire variable domain, with the rest obtained from reference TRBV7-3 and TRBJ2-2, is as follows: GAGVSQTPSNKVTEKGKYVELRCDPISGHTALYWYRQSLGQGPEFLIYFQGTGAADDSGLPNDRFFAVRPEGSVSTLKIQRTERGDSAVYLCASSFGTGNTGELFFGEGSRLTVL.